This TCR beta chain derives from a study of shared clonotypes between healthy human individuals. Study results and limitations: Clonotypes that were shared across a handful of donors made up 4% to 6% of naive CD4 clonotypes. Large depth notwithstanding, sorted-subset sequencing proved incomplete by rarefaction.

The investigators split CD4+ cells into a CD45RA+ naive subset and a CD45RA-negative memory subset. The germline gives CDR1 MDHEN, CDR2 SYDVKM. The CDR3 is 15 amino acids. The V end lost 6 bases, the J end lost 7 bases, and 18 bases lay between the germline ends. Worth noting for this clone: What it binds is unknown.

Assay runs were performed at deep level. TCRdb's table, derived via immunoSEQ multiplex PCR, lists solely in-frame clones and lacks some. The sample carries some 2,500,000 clones, just under 95% recorded once. This TCR derives from a man younger than 35 in good health. Some clones in this sample may be carry-over from other donors' samples. The sequenced sample was naive CD4+ T cells from PBMCs. Subset noted: CD45RA+ positively selected. The genes are TRBV28 and TRBJ2-2; D is undetermined. In nucleotides, the CDR3 is TGTGCCAGCAGCCCCCGCATGTCGCGCTTCGGGGAGCTGTTTTTT. Protein product: CASSPRMSRFGELFF. The full variable domain, its missing parts supplied by reference TRBV28 and TRBJ2-2, is DVKVTQSSRYLVKRTGEKVFLECVQDMDHENMFWYRQDPGLGLRLIYFSYDVKMKEKGDIPEGYSVSREKKERFSLILESASTNQTSMYLCASSPRMSRFGELFFGEGSRLTVL.